Included here is one T cell receptor beta chain sequence, with context. Its antigen remains unknown. Axillary draining lymph nodes of breast cancer patients supplied the node samples. One entry per CDR3 protein results from TCRdb running MiXCR on the multiplex PCR reads. Of over 150,000 distinct CDR3 sequences listed, roughly a third were seen once; the top ten hold about 3.9%. The data belong to a study of breast tumors, draining lymph nodes, adjacent tissues. Broader study findings: Compared with basal-like, luminal-like tumors shared significantly more repertoire with nontumor tissue.

The CDR3 is 15 residues long. V gave up 3 bases and J gave up 3 bases, with 15 bases separating them. This chain connects TRBV12-3 or TRBV12-4 to TRBJ2-7; D possibly corresponds to TRBD2 (6 bases). This receptor was taken from a female donor with breast cancer. Some clones in this sample may be carry-over from other donors' samples. Specimen: axillary lymph node tissue. CDR3 coding DNA: TGTGCCAGCAGTTTTGGGACTGGGGCCCGCTACGAGCAGTACTTC. Amino acid sequence: CASSFGTGARYEQYF.